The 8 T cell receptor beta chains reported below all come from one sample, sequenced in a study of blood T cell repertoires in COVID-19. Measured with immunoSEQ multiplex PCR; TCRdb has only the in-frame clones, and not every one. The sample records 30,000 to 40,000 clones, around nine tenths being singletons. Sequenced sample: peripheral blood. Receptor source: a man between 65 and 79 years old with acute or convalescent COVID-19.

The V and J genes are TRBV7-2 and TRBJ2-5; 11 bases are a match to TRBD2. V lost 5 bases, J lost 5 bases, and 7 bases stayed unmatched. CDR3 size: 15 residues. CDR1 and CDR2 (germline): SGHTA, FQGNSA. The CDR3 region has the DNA TGTGCCAGCAGCCCGGATAGCGGGAGGGCGGAGACCCAGTACTTC. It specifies CASSPDSGRAETQYF.

Written as DNA, the CDR3 is TGTGCCAGCAGGAAACGAGGTGCGGAGACCCAGTACTTC. This codes for CASRKRGAETQYF. The chain is built from TRBV6-5 and TRBJ2-5, with no clear D. Germline V gene lookup returns CDR1 MNHEY and CDR2 SVGAGI. This CDR3 spans 13 amino acids. Trimming cost V 6 bases and J 5 bases, with 13 bases left between them.

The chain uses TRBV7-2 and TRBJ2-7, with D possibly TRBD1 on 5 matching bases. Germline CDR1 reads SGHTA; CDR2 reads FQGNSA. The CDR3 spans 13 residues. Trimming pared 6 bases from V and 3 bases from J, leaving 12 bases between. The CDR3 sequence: CASSFDSLYEQYF. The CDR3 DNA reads TGTGCCAGCAGTTTCGACAGCCTCTACGAGCAGTACTTC. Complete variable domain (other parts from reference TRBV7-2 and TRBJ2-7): GAGVSQSPSNKVTEKGKDVELRCDPISGHTALYWYRQSLGQGLEFLIYFQGNSAPDKSGLPSDRFSAERTGGSVSTLTIQRTQQEDSAVYLCASSFDSLYEQYFGPGTRLTVT.

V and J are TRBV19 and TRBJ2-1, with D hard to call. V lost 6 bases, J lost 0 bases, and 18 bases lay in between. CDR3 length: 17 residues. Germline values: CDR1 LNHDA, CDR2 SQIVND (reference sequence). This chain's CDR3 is CASRSFDPSNSYNEQFF. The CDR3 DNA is TGTGCCAGTAGGTCTTTCGATCCGAGCAACTCCTACAATGAGCAGTTCTTC. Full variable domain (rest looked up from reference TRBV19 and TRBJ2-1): DGGITQSPKYLFRKEGQNVTLSCEQNLNHDAMYWYRQDPGQGLRLIYYSQIVNDFQKGDIAEGYSVSREKKESFPLTVTSAQKNPTAFYLCASRSFDPSNSYNEQFFGPGTRLTVL.

DNA for the CDR3: TGTGCCAGTAGCACTTGGGACAGGGAAGGGGAAGCTTTCTTT. The encoded protein is CASSTWDREGEAFF. The rearrangement uses TRBV19 and TRBJ1-1; 9 bases agree with TRBD1. This CDR3 spans 14 amino acids. Germline lookup yields CDR1 LNHDA and CDR2 SQIVND (reference sequence). V dropped 6 bases and J dropped 8; count of bases not matched to a gene: 10.

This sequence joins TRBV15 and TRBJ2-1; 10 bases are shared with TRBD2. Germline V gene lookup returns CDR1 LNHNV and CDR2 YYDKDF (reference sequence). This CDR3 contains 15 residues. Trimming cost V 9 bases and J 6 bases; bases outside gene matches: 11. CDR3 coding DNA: TGTGCCACGAAAATAGGGCTAGCGGGGGTCAATGAGCAGTTCTTC. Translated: CATKIGLAGVNEQFF.

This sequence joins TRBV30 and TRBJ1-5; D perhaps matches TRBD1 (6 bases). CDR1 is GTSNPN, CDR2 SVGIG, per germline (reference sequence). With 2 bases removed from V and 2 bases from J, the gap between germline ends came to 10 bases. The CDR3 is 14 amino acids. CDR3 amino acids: CAWSTGSGNQPQHF. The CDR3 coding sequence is TGTGCCTGGAGTACAGGGTCGGGCAATCAGCCCCAGCATTTT.

The CDR3 sequence: CASSPFTGQGVWNTEAFF. For the CDR3, the DNA is TGTGCCAGCAGTCCTTTTACGGGACAGGGAGTTTGGAACACTGAAGCTTTCTTT. The rearrangement joins TRBV28 to TRBJ1-1; 9 positions agree with TRBD1. V was clipped by 5 bases and J by 1 base; unmatched bases: 14. Germline V gene sequence: CDR1 MDHEN, CDR2 SYDVKM. The CDR3 runs to 18 residues.